This T cell receptor (beta chain) is from a study of blood T cell repertoires in COVID-19 (dated by TCRdb to the early 2020s). Broadly, across the study: Samples from collaborators originated in the United States, Italy and Spain and spanned both the acute and convalescent phases of COVID-19. The material from the prospective study consisted of cDNA or gDNA derived from T cells, B-cell-depleted T cells, or PBMCs. The dataset comprised deeply sampled blood TCRbeta repertoires from subjects exposed to, actively infected with, or recovered from COVID-19. The repertoires were released in a freely available public database meant as a resource for research on the immune response to SARS-CoV-2. The samples were drawn from the first 160 participants of the ongoing ImmuneRACE study and from 950 to 1,500 subjects provided by 6 global collaborators. Sample metadata almost always included a de-identified subject ID, COVID-19 status, age in years and sex. Where available, HLA class I and class II types were obtained from metadata supplied by the sample provider rather than from assay-based typing.

TCRbeta CDR3 regions were amplified from genomic DNA using the immunoSEQ Assay, a bias-controlled multiplex PCR. Per the original workflow: Within the assay, amplification of reference gene primers was used to estimate how many nucleated cells each sample contained. Sequence reads were collapsed and filtered to measure the absolute abundance of every unique TCRbeta CDR3 rearrangement. For each sample, productive Simpson clonality was calculated as the square root of Simpson's diversity index over productive rearrangements. Here the immuneACCESS table is served through TCRdb, limited to in-frame sequences with V and J called. Missing clones are a known gap in these copies; in checked studies unresolved V genes cover under half, and the rest lacks a known reason. The V and J calls and clone size are taken from that table; D and trimming were inferred from the DNA. Counted in this sample were around 240,000 clones; 82% of them appeared once. Together, the top ten hold approximately 1.9% of the sample.

A remark on this clone: The antigen it recognizes is unknown. One base away there is no much larger clone; base qualities are not given.

General study outcomes and caveats: How much clinical and demographic metadata was included differed by source and by participant, and the metadata was provided uncurated.

Collaborating institutions collected whole blood in K2EDTA tubes following their own protocols. Collaborator samples were shipped for TCRbeta analysis as frozen whole blood, isolated PBMCs, or DNA extracted from either sample type. The sequence was obtained from an elderly woman with acute or convalescent COVID-19. Sequencing used peripheral blood.

Here is the DNA: TGTGCCAGCTCACCGGGACTAGCGGCCGGGGAGCTGTTTTTT. Translated, it reads CASSPGLAAGELFF. The chain links TRBV18 with TRBJ2-2; 11 of the junction bases match TRBD2. As encoded in the germline V gene, CDR1 is KGHSH while CDR2 is LQKENI. From cysteine to phenylalanine, the CDR3 is 14 amino acids long. Just CDR3 DNA is preserved here, 42 bases in frame from base 1. Unmatched junction bases come to 0, with V trimmed by 3 bases and J by 6 bases. With the portions outside the CDR3 filled from the reference TRBV18 and TRBJ2-2 genes, the complete variable region becomes NAGVMQNPRHLVRRRGQEARLRCSPMKGHSHVYWYRQLPEEGLKFMVYLQKENIIDESGMPKERFSAEFPKEGPSILRIQQVVRGDSAAYFCASSPGLAAGELFFGEGSRLTVL.